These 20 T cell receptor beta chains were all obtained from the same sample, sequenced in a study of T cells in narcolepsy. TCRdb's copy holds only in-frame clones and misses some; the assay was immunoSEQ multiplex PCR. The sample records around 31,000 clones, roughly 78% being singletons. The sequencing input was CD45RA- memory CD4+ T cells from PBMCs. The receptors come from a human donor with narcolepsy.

The CDR3 sequence: CASSLQTGGNYGYTF. Written as DNA, the CDR3 is TGTGCCAGTAGTCTCCAGACAGGGGGAAACTATGGCTACACCTTC. The rearrangement joins TRBV19 to TRBJ1-2; 9 bases match TRBD1. The CDR3 spans 15 residues. V shed 5 bases, J shed 2 bases, and the junction held 6 bases outside the gene matches. CDR1 is LNHDA and CDR2 is SQIVND in the germline V gene (reference sequence). Drawing the rest from reference TRBV19 and TRBJ1-2, the complete variable domain is DGGITQSPKYLFRKEGQNVTLSCEQNLNHDAMYWYRQDPGQGLRLIYYSQIVNDFQKGDIAEGYSVSREKKESFPLTVTSAQKNPTAFYLCASSLQTGGNYGYTFGSGTRLTVV.

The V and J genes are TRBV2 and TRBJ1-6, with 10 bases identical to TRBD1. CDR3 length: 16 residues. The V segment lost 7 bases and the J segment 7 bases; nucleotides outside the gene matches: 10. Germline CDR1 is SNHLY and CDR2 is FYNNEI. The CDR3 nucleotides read TGTGCCAGCACCCCAAGGGGACAGGGGCTGAATTCACCCCTCCACTTT. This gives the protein CASTPRGQGLNSPLHF.

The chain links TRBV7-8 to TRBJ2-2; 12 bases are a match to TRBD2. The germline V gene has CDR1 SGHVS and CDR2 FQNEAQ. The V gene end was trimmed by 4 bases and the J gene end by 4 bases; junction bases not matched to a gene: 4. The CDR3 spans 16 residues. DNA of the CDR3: TGTGCCAGCAGCTACCTAGCGGGAGGGGGCACCGGGGAGCTGTTTTTT. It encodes CASSYLAGGGTGELFF. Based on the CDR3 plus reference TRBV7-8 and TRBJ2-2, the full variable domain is GAGVSQSPRYKVAKRGQDVALRCDPISGHVSLFWYQQALGQGPEFLTYFQNEAQLDKSGLPSDRFFAERPEGSVSTLKIQRTQQEDSAVYLCASSYLAGGGTGELFFGEGSRLTVL.

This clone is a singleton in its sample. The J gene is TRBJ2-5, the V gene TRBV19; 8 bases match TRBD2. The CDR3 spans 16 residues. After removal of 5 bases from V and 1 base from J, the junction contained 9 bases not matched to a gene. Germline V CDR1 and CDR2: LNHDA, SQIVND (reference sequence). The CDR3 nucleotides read TGTGCCAGTAGTGACCCCCGCGGGGGGACCCAAGAGACCCAGTACTTC. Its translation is CASSDPRGGTQETQYF. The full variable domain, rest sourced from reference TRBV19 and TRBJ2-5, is DGGITQSPKYLFRKEGQNVTLSCEQNLNHDAMYWYRQDPGQGLRLIYYSQIVNDFQKGDIAEGYSVSREKKESFPLTVTSAQKNPTAFYLCASSDPRGGTQETQYFGPGTRLLVL.

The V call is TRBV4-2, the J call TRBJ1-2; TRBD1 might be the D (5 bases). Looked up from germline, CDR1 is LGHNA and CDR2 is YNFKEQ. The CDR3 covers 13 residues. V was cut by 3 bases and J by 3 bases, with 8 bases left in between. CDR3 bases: TGTGCCAGCAGCCAGAAAGGGGACTATGGCTACACCTTC. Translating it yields CASSQKGDYGYTF.

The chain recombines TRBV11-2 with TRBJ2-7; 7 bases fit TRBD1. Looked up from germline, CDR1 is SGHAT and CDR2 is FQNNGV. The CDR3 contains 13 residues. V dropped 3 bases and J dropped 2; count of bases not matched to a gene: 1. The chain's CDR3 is CASSLGQTYEQYF. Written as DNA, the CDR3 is TGTGCCAGCAGCTTGGGACAGACCTACGAGCAGTACTTC.

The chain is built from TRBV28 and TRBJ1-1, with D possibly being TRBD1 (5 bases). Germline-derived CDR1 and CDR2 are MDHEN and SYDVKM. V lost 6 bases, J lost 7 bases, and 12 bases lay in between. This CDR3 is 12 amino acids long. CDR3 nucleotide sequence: TGTGCCAGCAGCTATACAGGTAGTGAAGCTTTCTTT. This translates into CASSYTGSEAFF.

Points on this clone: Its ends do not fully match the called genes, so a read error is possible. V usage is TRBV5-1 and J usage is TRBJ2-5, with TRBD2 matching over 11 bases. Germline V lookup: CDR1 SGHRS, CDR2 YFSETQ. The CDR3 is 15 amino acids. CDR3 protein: CASTLLAGGQQTQYF. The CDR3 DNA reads TGCGCCAGCACCCTTCTAGCGGGGGGCCAACAGACCCAGTACTTC. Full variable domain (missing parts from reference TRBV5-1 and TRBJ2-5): KAGVTQTPRYLIKTRGQQVTLSCSPISGHRSVSWYQQTPGQGLQFLFEYFSETQRNKGNFPGRFSGRQFSNSRSEMNVSTLELGDSALYLCASTLLAGGQQTQYFGPGTRLLVL.

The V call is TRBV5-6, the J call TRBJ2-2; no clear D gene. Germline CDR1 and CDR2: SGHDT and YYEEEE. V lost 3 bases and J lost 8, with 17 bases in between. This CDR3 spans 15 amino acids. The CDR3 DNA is TGTGCCAGCAGCTCCCAGTTGCGGATGAGGGGGGAGCTGTTTTTT. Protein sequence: CASSSQLRMRGELFF.

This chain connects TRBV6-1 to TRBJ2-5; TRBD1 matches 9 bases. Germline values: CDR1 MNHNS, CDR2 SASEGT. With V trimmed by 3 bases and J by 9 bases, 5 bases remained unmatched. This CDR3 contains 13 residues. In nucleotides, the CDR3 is TGTGCCAGCAGTGACGGACAGGGGATGCCCCAGTACTTC. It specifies CASSDGQGMPQYF.

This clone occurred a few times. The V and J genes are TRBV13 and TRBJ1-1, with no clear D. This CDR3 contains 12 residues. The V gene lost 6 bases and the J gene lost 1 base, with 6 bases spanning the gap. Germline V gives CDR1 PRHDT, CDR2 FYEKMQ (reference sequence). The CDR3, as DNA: TGTGCCAGCAGGCATACGAACACTGAAGCTTTCTTT. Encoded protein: CASRHTNTEAFF.

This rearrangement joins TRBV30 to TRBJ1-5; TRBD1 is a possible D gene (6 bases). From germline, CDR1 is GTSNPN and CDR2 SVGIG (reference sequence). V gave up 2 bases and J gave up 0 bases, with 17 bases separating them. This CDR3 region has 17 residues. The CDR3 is CAWSPFQGSYSNQPQHF. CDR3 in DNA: TGTGCCTGGAGTCCATTCCAGGGGTCTTATAGCAATCAGCCCCAGCATTTT.

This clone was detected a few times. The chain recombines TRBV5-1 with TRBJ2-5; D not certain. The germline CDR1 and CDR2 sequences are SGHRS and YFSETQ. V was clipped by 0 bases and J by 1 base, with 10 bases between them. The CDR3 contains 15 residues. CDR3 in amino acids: CASSLAVGSQETQYF. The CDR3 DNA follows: TGCGCCAGCAGCTTGGCCGTTGGCAGCCAAGAGACCCAGTACTTC.

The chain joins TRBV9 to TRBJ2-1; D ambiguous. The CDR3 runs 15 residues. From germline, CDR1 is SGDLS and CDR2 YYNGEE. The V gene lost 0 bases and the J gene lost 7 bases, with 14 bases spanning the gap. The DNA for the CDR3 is TGTGCCAGCAGCGTAGCGGTGAGCCTCCCAAATGAGCAGTTCTTC. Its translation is CASSVAVSLPNEQFF.

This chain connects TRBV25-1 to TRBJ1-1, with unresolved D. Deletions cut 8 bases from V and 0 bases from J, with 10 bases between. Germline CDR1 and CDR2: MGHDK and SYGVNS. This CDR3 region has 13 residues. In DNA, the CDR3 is TGTGCCAGCGGATGGGCCCTGAACACTGAAGCTTTCTTT. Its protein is CASGWALNTEAFF.

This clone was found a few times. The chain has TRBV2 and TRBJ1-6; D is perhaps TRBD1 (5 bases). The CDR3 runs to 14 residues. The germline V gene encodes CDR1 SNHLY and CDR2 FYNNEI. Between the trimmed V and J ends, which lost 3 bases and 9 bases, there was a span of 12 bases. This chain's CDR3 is CASSEGPRGSPLHF. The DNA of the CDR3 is TGTGCCAGCAGTGAGGGACCTCGGGGTTCACCCCTCCACTTT.

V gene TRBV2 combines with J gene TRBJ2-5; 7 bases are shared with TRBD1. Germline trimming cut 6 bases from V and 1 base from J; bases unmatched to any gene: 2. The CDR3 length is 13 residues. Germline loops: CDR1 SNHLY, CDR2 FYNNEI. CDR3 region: CASSRDSQETQYF. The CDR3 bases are TGTGCCAGCAGCAGGGACAGCCAAGAGACCCAGTACTTC.

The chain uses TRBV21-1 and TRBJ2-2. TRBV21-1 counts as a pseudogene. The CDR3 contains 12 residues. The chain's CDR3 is CASSKLHGELFF. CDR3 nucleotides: TGTGCCAGCAGCAAATTGCACGGGGAGCTGTTTTTT.

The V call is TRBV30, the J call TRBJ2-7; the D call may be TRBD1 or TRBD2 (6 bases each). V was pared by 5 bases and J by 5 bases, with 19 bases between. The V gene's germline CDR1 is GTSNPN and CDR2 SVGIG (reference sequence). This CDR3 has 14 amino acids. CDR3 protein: CAWQNGGQVNEQYF. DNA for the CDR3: TGTGCCTGGCAAAATGGGGGGCAGGTCAACGAGCAGTACTTC.

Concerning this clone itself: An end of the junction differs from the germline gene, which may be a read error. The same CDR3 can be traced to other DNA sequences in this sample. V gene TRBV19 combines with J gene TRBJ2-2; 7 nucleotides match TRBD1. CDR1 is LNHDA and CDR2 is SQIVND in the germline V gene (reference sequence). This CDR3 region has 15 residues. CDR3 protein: CASGGRQGTAGELFF. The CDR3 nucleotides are TGCGCCAGTGGAGGTAGACAGGGAACCGCCGGGGAGCTGTTTTTT.